This is a list of T cell receptor beta chains from one sample in a study of cytomegalovirus exposure and HLA in healthy donors. TCRdb's table, derived via immunoSEQ multiplex PCR, lists solely in-frame clones and lacks some. The sample has around 150,000 clones, 80% to 90% seen once. The sequencing sample was made of PBMCs. The source is a man younger than 35 in good health and CMV-seropositive. Each CDR3 is given with its conserved first and last residue. The D gene is left open where the match is weak. A clone size is listed for some rows: how often the clone was seen (once, few, many), or a class if it is expanded.

J,size,D,V,DNA,CDR3
TRBJ1-4,.,.,TRBV27,TGTGCCAGCAGGGAGACAGGACGTGAAAAACTGTTTTTT,CASRETGREKLFF
TRBJ1-2,.,.,TRBV7-6,TGTGCCAGCAGCTTAGGGGGGGGGCGGCCCCGACAGTGCTATGGCTACACCTTC,CASSLGGGRPRQCYGYTF
TRBJ1-2,few,.,TRBV6-1,TGTGCCAGCAGTGGCCGAGCGGGCTATGGCTACACCTTC,CASSGRAGYGYTF
TRBJ1-4,.,.,TRBV2,TGTGCCAGCAGTCCCCACCGGGGGACTGAAAAACTGTTTTTT,CASSPHRGTEKLFF
TRBJ1-5,.,.,TRBV10-2,TGCGCCAGCAGTGAGCTCAGGGCCGTTACCCTTAATCAGCCCCAGCATTTT,CASSELRAVTLNQPQHF
TRBJ2-3,few,TRBD2,TRBV7-9,TGTGCCAGCAGCTCCAGGACTAGCGGGGGTGAGGATACGCAGTATTTT,CASSSRTSGGEDTQYF
TRBJ1-1,.,TRBD1,TRBV6-1,TGTGCCAGCAGGCTACAGGGGGCCACTGAAGCTTTCTTT,CASRLQGATEAFF
TRBJ1-4,.,.,TRBV27,TGTGCCAGCAGACCGCGCAGGGAAAATGAAAAACTGTTTTTT,CASRPRRENEKLFF
TRBJ2-5,.,.,TRBV7-8,TGTGCCAGCAGCTTGCGGAGGCTGGAGACCCAGTACTTC,CASSLRRLETQYF
TRBJ1-2,few,TRBD1,TRBV7-9,TGTGCCAGCAGCTTAGGGACAGGGCTGGAAGGCTACACCTTC,CASSLGTGLEGYTF
TRBJ1-1,.,.,TRBV21-1,TGTGCCAGCAGAATCCCCTGTGGCAGGCCCAAACATCCTGAAGCTTTCTTT,CASRIPCGRPKHPEAFF
TRBJ1-3,.,.,TRBV18,TGTGCCAGCTCACCGGACTACACAACTCTCATATATTTT,CASSPDYTTLIYF
TRBJ2-4,once,TRBD2,TRBV9,TGTGCCAGCAGCGTCCAGTCGGAGACTAGCGGGGTTAAAAACATTCAGTACTTC,CASSVQSETSGVKNIQYF
TRBJ2-7,.,.,TRBV19,TGTGCCAGTAGTGGCGGCCGGATCGACGAGCAGTACTTC,CASSGGRIDEQYF
TRBJ1-6,.,TRBD1,TRBV4-3,TGCGCCAGCAGCCAAGCCGGGACAGGGGGACCACCCCTCCACTTT,CASSQAGTGGPPLHF
TRBJ2-7,.,TRBD1,TRBV18,TGTGCCAGCTCACCCTACCGGGACAGTGACTCCTACGAGCAGTACTTC,CASSPYRDSDSYEQYF
TRBJ2-2,.,.,TRBV28,TGTGCCAGCAGGTCGTTGAACACCGGGGAGCTGTTTTTT,CASRSLNTGELFF
TRBJ2-4,few,TRBD2,TRBV10-2,TGCGCCAGCAGCGAACTAGCGGGGGGTTTAAACATTCAGTACTTC,CASSELAGGLNIQYF
TRBJ2-7,.,.,TRBV7-6,TGTGCCAGCAGCTTTGGTCAGGATGGCGAGCAGTACTTC,CASSFGQDGEQYF
TRBJ2-7,once,TRBD1,TRBV5-6,TGTGCCAGCAGCTTTTCTGACAGGGAATACTTC,CASSFSDREYF
TRBJ2-3,.,.,TRBV25-1,TGTGCCAGCAGACCATCTAGCGTGGATACGCAGTATTTT,CASRPSSVDTQYF
TRBJ1-4,.,.,TRBV9,TGTGCCAGCAGCGCTCGGAGGGGGGGGACTAATGAAAAACTGTTTTTT,CASSARRGGTNEKLFF
TRBJ2-7,.,.,TRBV9,TGTGCCAGCAGCGTAGATCCCTCGAGCAGGGTGTCCCACGAGCAGTACTTC,CASSVDPSSRVSHEQYF
TRBJ1-4,.,.,TRBV6-1,TGTGCCAGCCCCAAGACAGGTTATAATGAAAAACTGTTTTTT,CASPKTGYNEKLFF
TRBJ2-7,.,.,TRBV7-8,TGTGCCAGCAGCCCTCGGGACTTCCCCCCAGAGCAGTACTTC,CASSPRDFPPEQYF
TRBJ1-6,.,TRBD1,TRBV18,TGTGCCAGCTCACCAGCGGTTACCGGGACAGGGGATTCACCCCTCCACTTT,CASSPAVTGTGDSPLHF
TRBJ1-3,.,.,TRBV6-5,TGTGCCAGCAGTTTATTAGGGGCTCTATATTTT,CASSLLGALYF
TRBJ1-6,.,TRBD1,TRBV6-5,TGTGCCAGCAAGGGGTCCACAGGGGAAAGTTCACCCCTCCACTTT,CASKGSTGESSPLHF
TRBJ2-5,.,.,TRBV7-8,TGTGCCAGCAGTACACTAGCATATATCCAAGAGACCCAGTACTTC,CASSTLAYIQETQYF
TRBJ1-1,.,.,TRBV5-4,TGTGCCAGCAGCGCTCATTCCGGGACAAGGGTATCGAGTACTGAAGCTTTCTTT,CASSAHSGTRVSSTEAFF
TRBJ1-1,many,.,TRBV2,TGTGCCAGCAGCGGACTCGAAGCTTTCTTT,CASSGLEAFF
TRBJ2-5,.,TRBD2,TRBV6-1,TGTGCCAGCAGTGAAATATGGGGGAGTGGTAGCGGGGGTCAAGAGACCCAGTACTTC,CASSEIWGSGSGGQETQYF
TRBJ2-7,.,TRBD1,TRBV4-1,TGCGCCAGCAGCCTCACGGGACAGAACTACGAGCAGTACTTC,CASSLTGQNYEQYF
TRBJ1-1,.,.,TRBV7-9,TGTGCCAGCAGCTCGACGGAAAGGAGGCACCCTGAAGCTTTCTTT,CASSSTERRHPEAFF
TRBJ1-3,.,.,TRBV6-6,TGTGCCAGCACCTTTACCCAGGCAGCCGGAAACACCATATATTTT,CASTFTQAAGNTIYF
TRBJ2-7,few,TRBD1,TRBV6-1,TGTGCCAGCAGTGTTGACAGGGACATATACGAGCAGTACTTC,CASSVDRDIYEQYF
TRBJ2-2,.,.,TRBV9,TGTGCCAGCAGCGTCGGTTCTTCCGGGGAGCTGTTTTTT,CASSVGSSGELFF
TRBJ1-1,once,.,TRBV11-2,TGTGCCAGCAGCTTAGTGGACAGCCAGAACACTGAAGCTTTCTTT,CASSLVDSQNTEAFF
TRBJ1-1,.,.,TRBV11-1,TGTGCCAGCAGTAGGACTCGGAACACTGAAGCTTTCTTT,CASSRTRNTEAFF
TRBJ1-3,.,.,TRBV5-6,TGTGCCAGCAGCTTGGGGGGGGTGTCTGGAAACACCATATATTTT,CASSLGGVSGNTIYF
TRBJ2-7,.,.,TRBV29-1,TGCAGCGTTGAAGAGAGCTACGAGCAGTACTTC,CSVEESYEQYF
TRBJ2-2,.,.,TRBV30,TGTGCCTGGAGTGGACCAAGCGGTTCCGGGGAGCTGTTTTTT,CAWSGPSGSGELFF